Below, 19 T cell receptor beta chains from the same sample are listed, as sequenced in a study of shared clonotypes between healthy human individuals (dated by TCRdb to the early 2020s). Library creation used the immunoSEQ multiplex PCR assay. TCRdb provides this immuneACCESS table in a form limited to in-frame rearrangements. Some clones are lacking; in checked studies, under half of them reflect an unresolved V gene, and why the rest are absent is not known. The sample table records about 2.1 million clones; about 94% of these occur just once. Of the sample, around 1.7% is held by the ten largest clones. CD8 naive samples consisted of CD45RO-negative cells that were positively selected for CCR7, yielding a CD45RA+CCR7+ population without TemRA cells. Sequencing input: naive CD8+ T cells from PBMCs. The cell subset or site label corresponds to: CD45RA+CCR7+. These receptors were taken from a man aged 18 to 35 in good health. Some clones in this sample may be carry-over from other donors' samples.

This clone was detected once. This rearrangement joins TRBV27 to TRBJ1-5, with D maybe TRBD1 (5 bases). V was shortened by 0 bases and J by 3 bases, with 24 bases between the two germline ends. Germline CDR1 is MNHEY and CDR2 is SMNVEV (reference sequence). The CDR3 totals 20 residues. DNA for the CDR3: TGTGCCAGCAGTTTATCGATCTTGGGCCTCGGGGCTGGGACCAATCAGCCCCAGCATTTT. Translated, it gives CASSLSILGLGAGTNQPQHF.

The CDR3 region has the DNA TGTGCCACCAGCGCCTACAGGGGGTTTCAGCCCCAGCATTTT. It encodes CATSAYRGFQPQHF. The rearrangement uses TRBV15 and TRBJ1-5; TRBD1 matches 8 bases. The CDR3 has 14 residues. Germline CDR1 reads LNHNV; CDR2 reads YYDKDF (reference sequence). V shed 5 bases and J 6 bases; nucleotides not matched to a gene: 6.

The CDR3 is CASTHAEWETQYF. In nucleotides, the CDR3 is TGTGCCAGCACCCACGCAGAGTGGGAGACCCAGTACTTC. The V call is TRBV7-8, the J call TRBJ2-5; D unresolved. CDR3 length equals 13 residues. The V and J ends lost 7 bases and 5 bases respectively, with 14 bases between them. CDR1 is SGHVS, CDR2 FQNEAQ, per germline.

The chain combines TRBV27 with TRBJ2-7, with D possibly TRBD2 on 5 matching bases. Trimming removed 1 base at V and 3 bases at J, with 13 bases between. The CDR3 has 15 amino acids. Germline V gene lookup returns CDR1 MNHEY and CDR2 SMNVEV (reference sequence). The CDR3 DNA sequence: TGTGCCAGCAGTTTATTTGCACTTCGGGACTACGAGCAGTACTTC. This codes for CASSLFALRDYEQYF.

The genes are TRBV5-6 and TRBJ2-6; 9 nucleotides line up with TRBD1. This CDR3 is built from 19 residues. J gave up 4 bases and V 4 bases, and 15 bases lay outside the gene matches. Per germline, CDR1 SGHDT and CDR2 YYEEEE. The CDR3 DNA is TGTGCCAGCAGCCTGGGACAGGGTCCCTCCGGTGCAGGGGCCAACGTCCTGACTTTC. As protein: CASSLGQGPSGAGANVLTF.

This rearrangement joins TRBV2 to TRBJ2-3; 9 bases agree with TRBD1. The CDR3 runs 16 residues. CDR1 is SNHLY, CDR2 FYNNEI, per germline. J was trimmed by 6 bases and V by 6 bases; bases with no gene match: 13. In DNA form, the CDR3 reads TGTGCCAGCAGAACTGGACAGGGGTGGATCAAGGATACGCAGTATTTT. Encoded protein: CASRTGQGWIKDTQYF.

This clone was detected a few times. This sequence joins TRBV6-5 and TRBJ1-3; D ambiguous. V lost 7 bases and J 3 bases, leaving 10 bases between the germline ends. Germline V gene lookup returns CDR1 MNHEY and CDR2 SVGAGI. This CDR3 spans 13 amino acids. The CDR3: CASTPLLGNTIYF. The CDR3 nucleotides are TGTGCCAGCACCCCTTTACTTGGAAACACCATATATTTT.

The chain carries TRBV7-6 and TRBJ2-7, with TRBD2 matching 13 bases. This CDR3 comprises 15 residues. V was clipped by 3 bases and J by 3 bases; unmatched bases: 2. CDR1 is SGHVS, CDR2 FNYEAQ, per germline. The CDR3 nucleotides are TGTGCCAGCAGCTTCGGACTAGCGGGAGTCTACGAGCAGTACTTC. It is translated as CASSFGLAGVYEQYF.

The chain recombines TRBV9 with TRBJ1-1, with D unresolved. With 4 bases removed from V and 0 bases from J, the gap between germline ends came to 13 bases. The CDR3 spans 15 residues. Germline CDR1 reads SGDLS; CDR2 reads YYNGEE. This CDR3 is CASSTTGFMNTEAFF. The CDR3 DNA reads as TGTGCCAGCAGCACCACGGGATTCATGAACACTGAAGCTTTCTTT.

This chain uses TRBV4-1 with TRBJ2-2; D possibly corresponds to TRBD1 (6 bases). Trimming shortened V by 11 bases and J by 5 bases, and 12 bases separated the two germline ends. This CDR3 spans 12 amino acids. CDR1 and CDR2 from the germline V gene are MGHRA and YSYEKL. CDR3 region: CAVTGRTGELFF. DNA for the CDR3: TGCGCCGTTACAGGGCGTACCGGGGAGCTGTTTTTT.

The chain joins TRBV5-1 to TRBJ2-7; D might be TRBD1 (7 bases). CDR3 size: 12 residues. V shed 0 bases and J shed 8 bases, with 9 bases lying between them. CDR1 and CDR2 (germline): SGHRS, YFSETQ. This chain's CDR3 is CASSLAGGQQYF. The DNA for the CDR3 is TGCGCCAGCAGCTTGGCAGGGGGGCAGCAGTACTTC.

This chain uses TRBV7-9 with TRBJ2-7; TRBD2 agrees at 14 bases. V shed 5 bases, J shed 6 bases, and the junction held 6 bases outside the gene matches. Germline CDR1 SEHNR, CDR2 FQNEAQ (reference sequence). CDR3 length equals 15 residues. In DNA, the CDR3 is TGTGCCAGCAGCCCCCAGACTAGCGGGAGGGTCGAGCAGTACTTC. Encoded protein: CASSPQTSGRVEQYF. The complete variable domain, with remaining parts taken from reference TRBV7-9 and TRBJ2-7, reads DTGVSQNPRHKITKRGQNVTFRCDPISEHNRLYWYRQTLGQGPEFLTYFQNEAQLEKSRLLSDRFSAERPKGSFSTLEIQRTEQGDSAMYLCASSPQTSGRVEQYFGPGTRLTVT.

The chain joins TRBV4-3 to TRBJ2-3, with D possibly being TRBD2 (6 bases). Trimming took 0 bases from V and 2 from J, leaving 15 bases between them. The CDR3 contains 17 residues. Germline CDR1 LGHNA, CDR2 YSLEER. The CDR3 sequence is CASSQDRRGLLTDTQYF. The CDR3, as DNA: TGCGCCAGCAGCCAAGATCGAAGGGGACTGCTCACAGATACGCAGTATTTT.

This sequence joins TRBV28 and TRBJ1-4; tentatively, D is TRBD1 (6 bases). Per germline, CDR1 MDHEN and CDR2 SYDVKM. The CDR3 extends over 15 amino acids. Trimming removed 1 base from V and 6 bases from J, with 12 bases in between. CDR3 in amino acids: CASSLFGGLDEKLFF. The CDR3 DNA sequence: TGTGCCAGCAGTTTATTCGGGGGGCTGGATGAAAAACTGTTTTTT. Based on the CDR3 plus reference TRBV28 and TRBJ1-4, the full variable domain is DVKVTQSSRYLVKRTGEKVFLECVQDMDHENMFWYRQDPGLGLRLIYFSYDVKMKEKGDIPEGYSVSREKKERFSLILESASTNQTSMYLCASSLFGGLDEKLFFGSGTQLSVL.

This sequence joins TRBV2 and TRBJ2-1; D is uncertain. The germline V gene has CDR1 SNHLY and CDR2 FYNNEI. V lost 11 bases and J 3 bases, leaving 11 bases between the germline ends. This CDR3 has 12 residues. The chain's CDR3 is CAVKTSYNEQFF. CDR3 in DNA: TGTGCCGTCAAAACCAGCTACAATGAGCAGTTCTTC.

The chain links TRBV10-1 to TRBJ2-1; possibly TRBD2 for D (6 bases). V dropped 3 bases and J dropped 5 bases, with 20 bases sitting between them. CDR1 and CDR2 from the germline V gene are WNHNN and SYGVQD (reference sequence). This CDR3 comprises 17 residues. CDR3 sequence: CASSDAGGAGYDNEQFF. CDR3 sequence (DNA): TGCGCCAGCAGTGATGCCGGGGGAGCGGGCTATGACAATGAGCAGTTCTTC.

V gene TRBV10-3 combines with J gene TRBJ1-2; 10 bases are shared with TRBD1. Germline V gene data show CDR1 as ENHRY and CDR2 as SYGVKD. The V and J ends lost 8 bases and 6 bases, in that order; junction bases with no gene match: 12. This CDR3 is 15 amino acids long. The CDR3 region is CAILREDRGKNGYTF. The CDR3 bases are TGTGCCATCTTACGAGAGGACAGGGGGAAAAATGGCTACACCTTC.

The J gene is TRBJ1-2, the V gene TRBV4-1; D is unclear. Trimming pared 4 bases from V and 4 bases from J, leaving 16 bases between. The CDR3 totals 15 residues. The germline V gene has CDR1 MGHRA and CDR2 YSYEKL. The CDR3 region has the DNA TGCGCCAGCAGCCCTCTTCAAGGGATCGCCTATGGCTACACCTTC. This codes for CASSPLQGIAYGYTF.

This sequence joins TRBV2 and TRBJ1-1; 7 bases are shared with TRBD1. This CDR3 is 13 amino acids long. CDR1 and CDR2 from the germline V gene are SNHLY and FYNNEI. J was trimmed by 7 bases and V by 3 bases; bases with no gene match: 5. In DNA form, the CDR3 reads TGTGCCAGCAGTGAGAAACAGGGGATTGAAGCTTTCTTT. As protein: CASSEKQGIEAFF.